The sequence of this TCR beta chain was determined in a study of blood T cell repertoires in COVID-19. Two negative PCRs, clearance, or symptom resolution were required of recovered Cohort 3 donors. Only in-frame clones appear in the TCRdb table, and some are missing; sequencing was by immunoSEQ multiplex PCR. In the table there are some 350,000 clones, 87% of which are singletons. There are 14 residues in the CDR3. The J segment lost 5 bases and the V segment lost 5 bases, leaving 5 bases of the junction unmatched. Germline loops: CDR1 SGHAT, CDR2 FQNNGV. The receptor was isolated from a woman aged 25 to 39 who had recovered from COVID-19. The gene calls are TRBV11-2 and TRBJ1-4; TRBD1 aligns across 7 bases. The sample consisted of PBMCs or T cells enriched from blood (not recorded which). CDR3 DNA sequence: TGTGCCAGCAGCGTCGGGACAGTAAATGAAAAACTGTTTTTT. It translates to CASSVGTVNEKLFF.